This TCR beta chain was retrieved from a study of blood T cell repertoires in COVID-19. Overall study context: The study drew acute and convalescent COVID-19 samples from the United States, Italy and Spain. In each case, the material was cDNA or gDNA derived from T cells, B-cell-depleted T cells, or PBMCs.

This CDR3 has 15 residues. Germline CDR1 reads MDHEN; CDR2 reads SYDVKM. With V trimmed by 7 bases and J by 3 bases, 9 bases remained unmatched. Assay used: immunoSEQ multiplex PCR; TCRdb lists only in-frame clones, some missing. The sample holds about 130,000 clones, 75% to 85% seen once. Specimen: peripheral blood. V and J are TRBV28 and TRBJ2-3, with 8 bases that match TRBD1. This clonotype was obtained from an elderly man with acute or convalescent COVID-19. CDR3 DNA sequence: TGTGCCAGCATGGGCGGGACAGGCGGAACAGATACGCAGTATTTT. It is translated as CASMGGTGGTDTQYF.